This TCR beta chain appears in the sequencing data of a study of cytomegalovirus exposure and HLA in healthy donors. Study-wide findings and caveats: Fewer N-insertions than the roughly 600-donor mean were reportedly shown by an Asian-associated ancestry cluster in a later analysis. Links to common viral pathogens appeared, in a later analysis, for several of the most significant clusters.

Only one count was recorded for this clone. Its cognate antigen is unknown. PCR was performed using 60 Vbeta and 13 Jbeta primers. How the authors handled the data: The count from a later analysis was 60 million to 85 million unique TCR beta chains, some 12 million of them shared. Using immunoSEQ multiplex PCR, the repertoire was profiled, and TCRdb retains in-frame clones only, with some absent. The D gene and trimming were derived from the DNA, and the V and J assignments and clone size from that table. The sample includes 250,000 or so clones, around 80% of them seen just once. This cohort consisted of healthy bone marrow donors. Losses at the gene ends were 4 bases for V and 9 bases for J; bases not matched to a gene: 12. The germline V gene has CDR1 SEHNR and CDR2 FQNEAQ (reference sequence). The CDR3 contains 15 residues.

This chain joins TRBV7-9 and TRBJ2-1; 7 bases fit TRBD2. The receptor was derived from a woman aged 60-75 years in good health and CMV-seropositive. The sample comprised PBMCs. The CDR3 is CASSSSGTTRSEQFF. The CDR3 nucleotides are TGTGCCAGCAGCTCCTCCGGGACTACCCGGAGTGAGCAGTTCTTC. Full variable domain (rest looked up from reference TRBV7-9 and TRBJ2-1): DTGVSQNPRHKITKRGQNVTFRCDPISEHNRLYWYRQTLGQGPEFLTYFQNEAQLEKSRLLSDRFSAERPKGSFSTLEIQRTEQGDSAMYLCASSSSGTTRSEQFFGPGTRLTVL.